These 24 T cell receptor beta chains share one sample of origin, sequenced in a study of cytomegalovirus exposure and HLA in healthy donors. Primers for the PCR totalled 60 Vbeta and 13 Jbeta. Repertoires were generated with immunoSEQ multiplex PCR, while TCRdb's copy carries only in-frame clones and drops some. The data hold about 160,000 clones, with approximately 88% observed a single time. Material for sequencing was PBMCs. These receptors originate from a boy aged 2 to 10 in good health and CMV-seronegative.

This clone appeared a few times. The chain joins TRBV28 to TRBJ2-7; TRBD1 matches at 9 bases. Germline loops: CDR1 MDHEN, CDR2 SYDVKM. The CDR3 is 16 residues long. J gave up 3 bases and V 6 bases, and 12 bases lay outside the gene matches. CDR3 in amino acids: CASSQTPGQGIYEQYF. CDR3 coding DNA: TGTGCCAGCAGCCAGACTCCGGGACAGGGAATCTACGAGCAGTACTTC.

The chain uses TRBV6-5 and TRBJ1-6; D possibly corresponds to TRBD1 (5 bases). The ends were cut back, 6 bases at V and 13 bases at J, with 16 bases in the middle. The V gene's germline CDR1 is MNHEY and CDR2 SVGAGI. The CDR3 covers 13 residues. The CDR3 DNA follows: TGTGCCAGCAGCCGCGACCCGGGGGTGCCCCTCCACTTT. Its protein is CASSRDPGVPLHF.

The rearrangement joins TRBV5-6 to TRBJ2-1, with D possibly matching TRBD2 (5 bases). The V and J ends lost 0 bases and 2 bases respectively, with 12 bases between them. The CDR3 consists of 16 residues. CDR1 and CDR2 from the germline V gene are SGHDT and YYEEEE. CDR3 coding DNA: TGTGCCAGCAGCTTGGTACCCGCGGGTACCTACAATGAGCAGTTCTTC. The encoded protein is CASSLVPAGTYNEQFF.

This clone was observed a single time. The chain combines TRBV6-5 with TRBJ2-5, with 13 nucleotides matching TRBD2. The V and J ends lost 8 bases and 11 bases, in that order; junction bases with no gene match: 8. The CDR3 extends over 13 amino acids. Germline lookup yields CDR1 MNHEY and CDR2 SVGAGI. The CDR3 DNA reads TGTGCCAGCCAAAATGGACTAGCGGGAGTTCAGTACTTC. As protein: CASQNGLAGVQYF.

The rearrangement uses TRBV27 and TRBJ1-2; TRBD1 is a possible D gene (6 bases). CDR3 length: 14 amino acids. Trimming left V 6 bases short and J 7 bases short, with 18 bases between. From germline, CDR1 is MNHEY and CDR2 SMNVEV (reference sequence). CDR3 DNA: TGTGCCAGCAGCCAATCTACAGGGTTGGGTGGCTACACCTTC. This translates into CASSQSTGLGGYTF.

This clone was recorded once. V is TRBV27 and J is TRBJ2-7, with D perhaps TRBD2 (5 bases). The CDR3 consists of 15 residues. The germline V gene encodes CDR1 MNHEY and CDR2 SMNVEV (reference sequence). Trimming left V 6 bases short and J 2 bases short, with 17 bases between. The CDR3 protein is CASSLQERRAYEQYF. CDR3 nucleotide sequence: TGTGCCAGCAGCCTGCAGGAGCGGAGAGCCTACGAGCAGTACTTC.

This sequence joins TRBV28 and TRBJ2-5; 8 bases are shared with TRBD1. V lost 3 bases, J lost 4 bases, and 7 bases stayed unmatched. The germline V gene has CDR1 MDHEN and CDR2 SYDVKM. There are 15 residues in the CDR3. CDR3 region: CASSFQGAQVETQYF. The CDR3 DNA sequence: TGTGCCAGCAGTTTCCAGGGGGCGCAAGTAGAGACCCAGTACTTC.

The CDR3 DNA is TGTGCCAGTAGTCGCCGACAGGGGTGGGGGAACACTGAAGCTTTCTTT. This gives the protein CASSRRQGWGNTEAFF. The genes are TRBV19 and TRBJ1-1, with 8 bases that match TRBD1. In germline, CDR1 is LNHDA, CDR2 SQIVND (reference sequence). With 5 bases clipped from V and 1 base from J, the junction kept 9 bases outside the gene matches. This CDR3 is built from 16 residues. Combining the CDR3 with reference TRBV19 and TRBJ1-1 gives the whole variable domain DGGITQSPKYLFRKEGQNVTLSCEQNLNHDAMYWYRQDPGQGLRLIYYSQIVNDFQKGDIAEGYSVSREKKESFPLTVTSAQKNPTAFYLCASSRRQGWGNTEAFFGQGTRLTVV.

J is TRBJ2-3 and V is TRBV2; 8 bases fit TRBD2. The junction had 9 bases not matched to a gene; V was cut back by 7 bases and J by 6 bases. In germline, CDR1 is SNHLY, CDR2 FYNNEI. The CDR3 loop spans 14 amino acids. CDR3 DNA: TGTGCCAGCACCGGGACTAGGGAGGAGGATACGCAGTATTTT. Amino acid sequence: CASTGTREEDTQYF.

J is TRBJ1-1 and V is TRBV10-1; D ambiguous. The CDR3 consists of 14 residues. In germline, CDR1 is WNHNN, CDR2 SYGVQD (reference sequence). V gave up 4 bases and J gave up 1 base, with 10 bases separating them. This chain's CDR3 is CASSAGLSNTEAFF. As DNA, the CDR3 is TGCGCCAGCAGTGCAGGCCTATCGAACACTGAAGCTTTCTTT.

V is TRBV28 and J is TRBJ2-7; 16 nucleotides align to TRBD2. This CDR3 is 16 amino acids long. The germline V gene encodes CDR1 MDHEN and CDR2 SYDVKM. Germline trimming cut 3 bases from V and 4 bases from J; bases unmatched to any gene: 3. Written as DNA, the CDR3 is TGTGCCAGCAGTTTCCGGGGACTAGCGGGAGGGTACGAGCAGTACTTC. It yields the protein CASSFRGLAGGYEQYF.

The chain couples TRBV7-6 to TRBJ2-1, with a possible D match to TRBD1 (5 bases). The CDR3 loop spans 12 amino acids. The germline V and J ends were trimmed by 3 bases and 8 bases, with 8 bases remaining between them. The germline V gene encodes CDR1 SGHVS and CDR2 FNYEAQ. For the CDR3, the DNA is TGTGCCAGCAGCTTTATAGGGGATGAGCAGTTCTTC. It yields the protein CASSFIGDEQFF.

The V and J genes are TRBV7-9 and TRBJ2-7, with 7 bases fitting TRBD1. V lost 5 bases, J lost 3 bases, and 13 bases stayed unmatched. Germline loops: CDR1 SEHNR, CDR2 FQNEAQ (reference sequence). This CDR3 has 16 residues. In DNA form, the CDR3 reads TGTGCCAGCAGCCCCCCCCGGACAGGCGCAAGCTACGAGCAGTACTTC. Its translation is CASSPPRTGASYEQYF.

DNA for the CDR3: TGTGCCAGCAGCCGGGGTCTTAGTTCCGGGACAGGGGCCTACGAGCAGTACTTC. The encoded protein is CASSRGLSSGTGAYEQYF. The chain combines TRBV7-9 with TRBJ2-7; TRBD1 matches at 10 bases. V shed 5 bases and J 2 bases; nucleotides not matched to a gene: 15. The CDR3 spans 18 residues. Looked up from germline, CDR1 is SEHNR and CDR2 is FQNEAQ (reference sequence).

CDR3 sequence: CSVTTNGAFF. CDR3 in DNA: TGCAGTGTCACTACAAACGGAGCTTTCTTT. The rearrangement uses TRBV29-1 and TRBJ1-1, with D unclear. Germline V lookup: CDR1 SQVTM, CDR2 ANQGSEA. The CDR3 sequence is 10 residues long.

The J gene is TRBJ1-5, the V gene TRBV6-6, with D possibly matching TRBD1 (6 bases). CDR3 length: 16 residues. The ends were cut back, 6 bases at V and 4 bases at J, with 19 bases in the middle. Germline V CDR1 and CDR2: MNHNY, SVGAGI (reference sequence). The CDR3 DNA is TGTGCCAGCAGCCGTAGGCCGGGGGGCCGGAATCAGCCCCAGCATTTT. Residues: CASSRRPGGRNQPQHF.

The table lists this clone with a count of one. The DNA of the CDR3 is TGTGCCAGCAGCGTAGGCGTCCAGGCGGGCGGGGAAAAACTGTTTTTT. Residues: CASSVGVQAGGEKLFF. The chain uses TRBV9 and TRBJ1-4; D is unresolved. V was pared by 0 bases and J by 8 bases, with 17 bases between. The CDR3 runs 16 residues. Germline V gene lookup returns CDR1 SGDLS and CDR2 YYNGEE.

The chain combines TRBV13 with TRBJ2-2, with TRBD2 matching over 8 bases. CDR3 length: 16 residues. CDR1 is PRHDT and CDR2 is FYEKMQ in the germline V gene (reference sequence). Unmatched junction bases numbered 8, after V lost 5 bases and J lost 3 bases. In DNA, the CDR3 is TGTGCCAGCAGCCCCTTCGGACTAGCCGACACCGGGGAGCTGTTTTTT. This translates into CASSPFGLADTGELFF.

This rearrangement joins TRBV18 to TRBJ1-2; possible D gene TRBD1, 5 bases. The germline V gene has CDR1 KGHSH and CDR2 LQKENI. V lost 5 bases, J lost 1 base, and 8 bases lay in between. The CDR3 has 13 amino acids. CDR3 sequence (DNA): TGTGCCAGCTCAGGCGACAGTAACTATGGCTACACCTTC. Amino acids: CASSGDSNYGYTF.

This chain joins TRBV18 and TRBJ2-7; 7 bases are a match to TRBD2. The CDR3 contains 15 residues. Germline V CDR1 and CDR2: KGHSH, LQKENI. J lost 4 bases, V lost 0 bases, and 6 bases had no gene match. For the CDR3, the DNA is TGTGCCAGCTCACCACCGTTAGGACTAGAATACGAGCAGTACTTC. This encodes CASSPPLGLEYEQYF.

This rearrangement joins TRBV7-3 to TRBJ1-1, with D unclear. The CDR3 consists of 12 residues. V was clipped by 1 base and J by 7 bases, with 7 bases between them. In germline, CDR1 is SGHTA, CDR2 FQGTGA. The chain's CDR3 is CASSLREGEAFF. The DNA for the CDR3 is TGTGCCAGCAGCTTAAGAGAGGGTGAAGCTTTCTTT. Full variable domain (outside the CDR3, taken from reference TRBV7-3 and TRBJ1-1): GAGVSQTPSNKVTEKGKYVELRCDPISGHTALYWYRQSLGQGPEFLIYFQGTGAADDSGLPNDRFFAVRPEGSVSTLKIQRTERGDSAVYLCASSLREGEAFFGQGTRLTVV.

The chain carries TRBV19 and TRBJ2-1, with TRBD2 matching over 9 bases. With 0 bases clipped from V and 4 bases from J, the junction kept 4 bases outside the gene matches. CDR1 and CDR2 (germline): LNHDA, SQIVND (reference sequence). The CDR3 has 16 amino acids. Here the CDR3 DNA reads TGTGCCAGTAGTATAGATACCAGCGGGAGGTACAATGAGCAGTTCTTC. Amino acid sequence: CASSIDTSGRYNEQFF.

This clone was detected only once. The chain is built from TRBV11-2 and TRBJ2-1; 7 nucleotides agree with TRBD1. V shed 4 bases and J 8 bases; nucleotides not matched to a gene: 11. This CDR3 spans 15 amino acids. The germline CDR1 and CDR2 sequences are SGHAT and FQNNGV. CDR3: CASSWTRQGGDEQFF. In nucleotides, the CDR3 is TGTGCCAGCAGCTGGACACGACAGGGTGGCGATGAGCAGTTCTTC.

To note about this clone: This sample includes further DNA sequences coding for the same CDR3. The V gene is TRBV5-1, the J gene TRBJ2-7; 7 bases line up with TRBD1. Germline trimming cut 0 bases from V and 4 bases from J; bases unmatched to any gene: 4. Germline V gene data show CDR1 as SGHRS and CDR2 as YFSETQ. The CDR3 is 14 residues long. Here the CDR3 DNA reads TGCGCCAGCAGCTTGGGACAGGGAATATACGAGCAGTACTTC. The encoded protein is CASSLGQGIYEQYF.